This T cell receptor beta chain was documented in a study of T cells in localized non-small cell lung cancer. Study observations and caveats: The study linked higher blood T cell density to longer overall survival. Appearances in adjacent lung were noted for a median about 60 of the top 100 tumor clones. Peak T cell clonality was found in uninvolved adjacent lung, exceeding tumor. Sequencing involved a lone tumor region, leaving heterogeneity possible.

Germline lookup yields CDR1 SGHNT and CDR2 YYREEE (reference sequence). Trimming took off 0 bases at V and 5 bases at J, with 8 bases between the two ends. The CDR3 extends over 13 amino acids. Produced via immunoSEQ multiplex PCR; TCRdb's table is partial and in-frame only. The sample lists 35,000 to 40,000 clones, approximately 86% seen once, with 5.5% to 6.5% in the top ten. Regarding this clone: The target antigen is unknown.

The receptor's source is a man between 35 and 75 years old with stage I lung adenocarcinoma. The sequencing here drew on peripheral blood, taken before any cancer treatment. The chain combines TRBV5-4 with TRBJ1-1; tentatively, D is TRBD1 (5 bases). The CDR3 is CASSLGGRTEAFF. CDR3 DNA: TGTGCCAGCAGCTTGGGGGGACGGACTGAAGCTTTCTTT.